This TCR beta chain was identified in a study of T cells in tuberculosis. Study-wide context: This South African cohort compared adolescents with or without latent tuberculosis against adults with active tuberculosis.

At study entry, adolescents had tuberculin skin tests and IGRA screening. V lost 3 bases to trimming and J lost 0 bases, with 8 bases between them. This CDR3 spans 15 amino acids. Germline V gene sequence: CDR1 SGHAT, CDR2 FQNNGV. Sequencing used immunoSEQ multiplex PCR; TCRdb keeps in-frame clones, though not all of them. The profile shows about 22,000 clones, approximately 97% of them singletons. This clone was seen only once. The origin of this receptor is a donor between 10 and 35 years old with latent tuberculosis or without tuberculosis infection. The chain has TRBV11-2 and TRBJ1-4; no clear D gene. What was sequenced was PBMCs. The CDR3 bases are TGTGCCAGCAGCTTGGGTACAGCAACTAATGAAAAACTGTTTTTT. Translating gives CASSLGTATNEKLFF.